This is a list of T cell receptor beta chains from one sample in a study of beta chain features in type 1 diabetes. Sequenced by immunoSEQ multiplex PCR; TCRdb stores in-frame clones only, minus some. This table has under 450,000 clones, about 15% appearing once. The sequenced material came from naive CD4+ T cells from blood. These receptors all come from a man aged 25-45 years in good health. Both conserved end residues are part of each CDR3. The D gene is left open where the match is weak. Only part of the rows carry a size: once, few, many, or a class if the clone is expanded.

abundance	v_gene	d_gene	j_gene	CDR3nt	CDR3aa
.	TRBV2	TRBD2	TRBJ2-5	TGTGCCAGCAGGGGACTAGCGGGGGACCAAGAGACCCAGTACTTC	CASRGLAGDQETQYF
few	TRBV11-2	.	TRBJ2-3	TGTGCCAGCAGCTTGGGGGGCCGTGGCACAGATACGCAGTATTTT	CASSLGGRGTDTQYF
few	TRBV6-5	.	TRBJ2-5	TGTGCCAGCAGTTACTCTTATAGCCAAGAGACCCAGTACTTC	CASSYSYSQETQYF
.	TRBV5-4	.	TRBJ2-2	TGTGCCAGCAGCTTCGGTCCAGGCGGGACCGGGGAGCTGTTTTTT	CASSFGPGGTGELFF
few	TRBV2	.	TRBJ1-4	TGTGCCAGCAGTGATCTTGAAAAACTGTTTTTT	CASSDLEKLFF
few	TRBV30	TRBD1	TRBJ1-1	TGTGCCTACCAACAGGGGCCTAGGACTGAAGCTTTCTTT	CAYQQGPRTEAFF
.	TRBV11-1	.	TRBJ2-1	TGTGCCAGCAGCCTCAGTCTAGTAGCGAGGAATGAGCAGTTCTTC	CASSLSLVARNEQFF
.	TRBV11-2	.	TRBJ2-7	TGTGCCAGCAGCTCTTTCCCAAGGAACGCCTACGAGCAGTACTTC	CASSSFPRNAYEQYF
.	TRBV25-1	TRBD2	TRBJ2-2	TGTGCCAGCAGTCCTCATAGCGGGATGGGCACCGGGGAGCTGTTTTTT	CASSPHSGMGTGELFF
.	TRBV6-6	TRBD2	TRBJ2-2	TGTGCCAGCAGCAGACTAGCGGTGCTGAGCACCGGGGAGCTGTTTTTT	CASSRLAVLSTGELFF
.	TRBV29-1	TRBD1	TRBJ1-2	TGCAGCGTTGGGGACAGGGGAGGCTACACCTTC	CSVGDRGGYTF
once	TRBV15	.	TRBJ2-4	TGTGCCACCAGCAGAGTAGTCGGAGCGGTAGCCAAAAACATTCAGTACTTC	CATSRVVGAVAKNIQYF
few	TRBV6-5	TRBD1	TRBJ1-6	TGTGCCAGCAGTTCCTCAAACAGGGGGCGAAATTCACCCCTCCACTTT	CASSSSNRGRNSPLHF
few	TRBV9	TRBD1	TRBJ2-2	TGTGCCAGCAGCTCTAGGTGGACAGGGAATACCGGGGAGCTGTTTTTT	CASSSRWTGNTGELFF
.	TRBV29-1	.	TRBJ1-6	TGCAGCCCCCCCCTGGACCCCGGTGGTAATTCACCCCTCCACTTT	CSPPLDPGGNSPLHF
.	TRBV30	.	TRBJ2-5	TGTGCCTGGAGTGTACTGAGGATGGGCCAAGAGACCCAGTACTTC	CAWSVLRMGQETQYF
.	TRBV18	TRBD2	TRBJ2-3	TGTGCCAGCTCACCTCTAGCGGGATTTGCGGATACGCAGTATTTT	CASSPLAGFADTQYF
.	TRBV7-8	.	TRBJ1-1	TGTGCCAGCAGCTTAGCGCGCAGGAACACTGAAGCTTTCTTT	CASSLARRNTEAFF
few	TRBV7-2	.	TRBJ2-1	TGTGCCAGCAGCTCTCCAGGGAGCTCCTACAATGAGCAGTTCTTC	CASSSPGSSYNEQFF
few	TRBV4-1	TRBD2	TRBJ2-5	TGCGCCAGCAGCCAAGATGGGCTAGCGGAAGAGACCCAGTACTTC	CASSQDGLAEETQYF
few	TRBV20-1	.	TRBJ2-3	TGCAGTGGCGAGAGCACAGATACGCAGTATTTT	CSGESTDTQYF
many	TRBV7-2	.	TRBJ2-1	TGTGCCAGCAGCCAGGGAGCGCAGGCCTTGGGGGAGCAGTTCTTC	CASSQGAQALGEQFF
.	TRBV4-3	.	TRBJ1-1	TGCGCCAGCAGCCAAAGAAATGTGGGTGAAGCTTTCTTT	CASSQRNVGEAFF
.	TRBV20-1	.	TRBJ1-4	TGCAGTGCTAGAAAACAAGAAAAACTGTTTTTT	CSARKQEKLFF
.	TRBV7-3	.	TRBJ2-3	TGTGCCAGCAGCTTGGGTCCGACAGATACGCAGTATTTT	CASSLGPTDTQYF
few	TRBV5-1	TRBD1	TRBJ2-3	TGCGCCAGCAGCTCGCCGGACAGGGGTGCAGATACGCAGTATTTT	CASSSPDRGADTQYF
few	TRBV19	.	TRBJ2-3	TGTGCCAGTAGTAGTCAGGGCACAGATACGCAGTATTTT	CASSSQGTDTQYF
few	TRBV30	.	TRBJ1-1	TGTGCCTGGAGCTACGTTTTCGCTGAAGCTTTCTTT	CAWSYVFAEAFF
few	TRBV4-1	.	TRBJ2-1	TGCGCCAGCAGCAGACAAGTCGACAATGAGCAGTTCTTC	CASSRQVDNEQFF
.	TRBV5-4	TRBD1	TRBJ1-4	TGTGCCAGCAGCTGGGGGACAGGGAAGGCTAATGAAAAACTGTTTTTT	CASSWGTGKANEKLFF
.	TRBV15	.	TRBJ1-2	TGTGCCACCGGCGGCGGGAGGCATGGCTACACCTTC	CATGGGRHGYTF
.	TRBV6-1	.	TRBJ2-1	TGTGCCAGCAAACTAGTAAGTGAGCAGTTCTTC	CASKLVSEQFF
few	TRBV6-6	.	TRBJ1-2	TGTGCCAGCAGTTACTCGACCCCGCGTAGGGACGCTGGCTACACCTTC	CASSYSTPRRDAGYTF
few	TRBV5-1	TRBD2	TRBJ2-1	TGCGCCAGCAGCTACGGGACTAGCGGAGCCGCCTACAATGAGCAGTTCTTC	CASSYGTSGAAYNEQFF
.	TRBV7-9	TRBD2	TRBJ2-1	TGTGCCAGCAGCTTAGGTACTAGCGGGAACAATGAGCAGTTCTTC	CASSLGTSGNNEQFF
.	TRBV29-1	.	TRBJ1-3	TGCAGCGTTGCCATGAATAGTGTCTCTGGAAACACCATATATTTT	CSVAMNSVSGNTIYF
.	TRBV18	.	TRBJ1-4	TGTGCCAGCTCACCAGCAATGGATGAAAAACTGTTTTTT	CASSPAMDEKLFF
few	TRBV30	.	TRBJ1-1	TGTGCCTGGAGTCGATTACGGAACACTGAAGCTTTCTTT	CAWSRLRNTEAFF
few	TRBV19	TRBD2	TRBJ2-1	TGTGCCAGTAGTTCTGAATTGACTAGCCACAATGAGCAGTTCTTC	CASSSELTSHNEQFF
.	TRBV14	.	TRBJ2-3	TGTGCCAGCAGCCAATATCGGCGGTTTGGCGGAGATACGCAGTATTTT	CASSQYRRFGGDTQYF
.	TRBV9	.	TRBJ2-7	TGTGCCAGCAGCGTAGCACTGAGCTACGAGCAGTACTTC	CASSVALSYEQYF
few	TRBV5-1	TRBD1	TRBJ1-3	TGCGCCAGCAGACCGGACAGGACGGCTGGAAACACCATATATTTT	CASRPDRTAGNTIYF
.	TRBV28	.	TRBJ1-1	TGTGCCAGCCGGTGGGGGACTGAAGCTTTCTTT	CASRWGTEAFF
.	TRBV27	.	TRBJ2-7	TGTGCCAGCAGTACCGGACCTCCCATCCACTACGAGCAGTACTTC	CASSTGPPIHYEQYF
.	TRBV20-1	.	TRBJ2-2	TGCAGTGCTATGTCTACCGGGGAGCTGTTTTTT	CSAMSTGELFF